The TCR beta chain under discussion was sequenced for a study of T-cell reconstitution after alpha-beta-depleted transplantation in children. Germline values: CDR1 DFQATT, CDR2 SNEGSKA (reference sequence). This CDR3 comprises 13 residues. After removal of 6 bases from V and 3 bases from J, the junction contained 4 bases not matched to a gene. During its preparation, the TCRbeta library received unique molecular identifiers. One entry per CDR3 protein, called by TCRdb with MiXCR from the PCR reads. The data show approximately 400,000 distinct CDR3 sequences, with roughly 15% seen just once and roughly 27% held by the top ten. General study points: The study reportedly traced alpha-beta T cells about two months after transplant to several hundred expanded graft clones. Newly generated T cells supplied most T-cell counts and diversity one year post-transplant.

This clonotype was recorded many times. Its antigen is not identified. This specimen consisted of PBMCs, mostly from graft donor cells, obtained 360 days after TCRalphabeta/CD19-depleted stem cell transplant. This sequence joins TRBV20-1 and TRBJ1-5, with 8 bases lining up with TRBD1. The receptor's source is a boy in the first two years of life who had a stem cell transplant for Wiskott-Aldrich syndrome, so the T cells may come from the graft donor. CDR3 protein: CSARTGPNQPQHF. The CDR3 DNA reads TGCAGTGCAAGGACAGGGCCCAATCAGCCCCAGCATTTT.